This T cell receptor (beta chain) was sequenced for a study of control samples from healthy donors and cancer patients. Clones were read by immunoSEQ multiplex PCR, and TCRdb kept only the in-frame ones, dropping some. The sample lists fewer than 200,000 clones; 80% to 90% were seen once. This CDR3 contains 17 residues. CDR1 is SGDLS and CDR2 is YYNGEE in the germline V gene. V shed 2 bases and J shed 4 bases, with 19 bases lying between them. Sequenced material: blood. This receptor was taken from a woman in her 30s in good health. The rearrangement joins TRBV9 to TRBJ2-1; D possibly uses TRBD1 or TRBD2 (6 bases each). CDR3 sequence (DNA): TGTGCCAGCAGCGTTGAAGGGGGGCCCCGATATTACAATGAGCAGTTCTTC. It specifies CASSVEGGPRYYNEQFF. The whole variable domain, remainder taken from reference TRBV9 and TRBJ2-1, is DSGVTQTPKHLITATGQRVTLRCSPRSGDLSVYWYQQSLDQGLQFLIQYYNGEERAKGNILERFSAQQFPDLHSELNLSSLELGDSALYFCASSVEGGPRYYNEQFFGPGTRLTVL.